A selection of T cell receptor beta chains follows, all from one sample in a study of blood T cell repertoires in COVID-19. Some clones are missing from TCRdb's copy, which holds only in-frame ones; the method was immunoSEQ multiplex PCR. The table records about 36,000 clones, more than 70% of them present only once. Sequencing was done on a sample of peripheral blood. These TCRs come from a man in his sixties with acute or convalescent COVID-19. The CDR3 runs from the conserved cysteine through the conserved F or W. Each record gives: V gene, D gene, clone size, J gene, CDR3 DNA, CDR3 protein. The D gene is left open where the match is weak. Only part of the rows carry a size: once, few, many, or a class if the clone is expanded.

V gene: TRBV4-1
D gene: TRBD2
clone size: -
J gene: TRBJ2-7
CDR3 DNA: TGCGCCAGCAGCCCGGGGACTAGCGGGCCGGAGTACTTC
CDR3 protein: CASSPGTSGPEYF

V gene: TRBV3-1/TRBV3-2
D gene: -
clone size: -
J gene: TRBJ1-2
CDR3 DNA: TGTGCCAGCAGACTTCAAACAGCTAACTATGGCTACACCTTC
CDR3 protein: CASRLQTANYGYTF

V gene: TRBV27
D gene: TRBD1
clone size: once
J gene: TRBJ2-7
CDR3 DNA: TGTGCCAGCAGGTCGGGACAGGGAAACTACGAGCAGTACTTC
CDR3 protein: CASRSGQGNYEQYF

V gene: TRBV5-6
D gene: -
clone size: -
J gene: TRBJ1-6
CDR3 DNA: TGTGCCAGCAGCTTGGGGTCAGGCGACAATTCACCCCTCCACTTT
CDR3 protein: CASSLGSGDNSPLHF

V gene: TRBV11-3
D gene: -
clone size: many
J gene: TRBJ2-1
CDR3 DNA: TGTGCCAGCAGCTTAGGAGGCGGCTACAATGAGCAGTTCTTC
CDR3 protein: CASSLGGGYNEQFF

V gene: TRBV3-1/TRBV3-2
D gene: -
clone size: -
J gene: TRBJ2-1
CDR3 DNA: TGTGCCAGCAGCCAAGCGGGTTGGCAGGGCAATTACAATGAGCAGTTCTTC
CDR3 protein: CASSQAGWQGNYNEQFF

V gene: TRBV28
D gene: TRBD1
clone size: -
J gene: TRBJ1-2
CDR3 DNA: TGTGCCAGCAGTTTGCCAGGGGGCGGCTACACCTTC
CDR3 protein: CASSLPGGGYTF

V gene: TRBV5-6
D gene: TRBD2
clone size: -
J gene: TRBJ2-3
CDR3 DNA: TGTGCCAGCAGGACTAGCGGGATTACGCAGTATTTT
CDR3 protein: CASRTSGITQYF

V gene: TRBV2
D gene: -
clone size: -
J gene: TRBJ2-5
CDR3 DNA: TGTGCCAGCAGAGTAGCGGACCAAGAGACCCAGTACTTC
CDR3 protein: CASRVADQETQYF

V gene: TRBV6-6
D gene: -
clone size: few
J gene: TRBJ2-5
CDR3 DNA: TGTGCCAGCAGTTACGTAGGGCCGGGGGACTCGGAGACCCAGTACTTC
CDR3 protein: CASSYVGPGDSETQYF

V gene: TRBV3-1/TRBV3-2
D gene: -
clone size: -
J gene: TRBJ2-1
CDR3 DNA: TGTGCCAGCAGCCAAGTGTCGAGGCCCGCCTACAATGAGCAGTTCTTC
CDR3 protein: CASSQVSRPAYNEQFF

V gene: TRBV27
D gene: -
clone size: few
J gene: TRBJ1-1
CDR3 DNA: TGTGCCAGCGGACGGGGTCGGGACACTGAAGCTTTCTTT
CDR3 protein: CASGRGRDTEAFF

V gene: TRBV20-1
D gene: -
clone size: -
J gene: TRBJ1-1
CDR3 DNA: TGCAGTGCTAGTCCGATCCTCCGGGACACTGAAGCTTTCTTT
CDR3 protein: CSASPILRDTEAFF

V gene: TRBV5-1
D gene: TRBD2
clone size: few
J gene: TRBJ2-1
CDR3 DNA: TGCGCCAGCAGCCCCGCCGGGACTAGCGGGGTCGATGAGCAGTTCTTC
CDR3 protein: CASSPAGTSGVDEQFF

V gene: TRBV6-5
D gene: -
clone size: few
J gene: TRBJ1-3
CDR3 DNA: TGTGCCAGCACTCCAAACGGCTCTGGAAACACCATATATTTT
CDR3 protein: CASTPNGSGNTIYF

V gene: TRBV6-5
D gene: -
clone size: -
J gene: TRBJ2-7
CDR3 DNA: TGTGCCAGCAGTTACCACCAGGACAGCGAGCAGTACTTC
CDR3 protein: CASSYHQDSEQYF

V gene: TRBV19
D gene: -
clone size: -
J gene: TRBJ2-1
CDR3 DNA: TGTGCCAGTAGTATCCTCCCCGGGCGGGATGAGCAGTTCTTC
CDR3 protein: CASSILPGRDEQFF

V gene: TRBV10-1
D gene: TRBD2
clone size: -
J gene: TRBJ2-1
CDR3 DNA: TGCGCCAGCAGTCCTAGCGGAGGGAATGAGCAGTTCTTC
CDR3 protein: CASSPSGGNEQFF

V gene: TRBV28
D gene: -
clone size: -
J gene: TRBJ1-4
CDR3 DNA: TGTGCCAGCAGTTTACTCTACGATAATGAAAAACTGTTTTTT
CDR3 protein: CASSLLYDNEKLFF

V gene: TRBV19
D gene: TRBD2
clone size: -
J gene: TRBJ2-1
CDR3 DNA: TGTGCCAGTAGTTATAACACCGGGACTAGCGGGACCTCCTACAATGAGCAGTTCTTC
CDR3 protein: CASSYNTGTSGTSYNEQFF

V gene: TRBV19
D gene: TRBD2
clone size: -
J gene: TRBJ2-1
CDR3 DNA: TGTGCCAGTAGTACAACTAGCGGGAGGGCGAATGAGCAGTTCTTC
CDR3 protein: CASSTTSGRANEQFF

V gene: TRBV7-2
D gene: TRBD2
clone size: -
J gene: TRBJ2-1
CDR3 DNA: TGTGCCAGCAGCTTGGGACTAGGGGGGGTCGATGAGCAGTTCTTC
CDR3 protein: CASSLGLGGVDEQFF

V gene: TRBV6-2/TRBV6-3
D gene: TRBD1
clone size: once
J gene: TRBJ2-7
CDR3 DNA: TGTGCCAGCAGTTACTCCTTGGACAGGCGGAGCTCCTACGAGCAGTACTTC
CDR3 protein: CASSYSLDRRSSYEQYF

V gene: TRBV11-3
D gene: TRBD1
clone size: few
J gene: TRBJ2-1
CDR3 DNA: TGTGCCAGCAGCTCTAGTTGGGGCCTACAGGGGTTTGAGCAGTTCTTC
CDR3 protein: CASSSSWGLQGFEQFF

V gene: TRBV11-3
D gene: -
clone size: -
J gene: TRBJ1-2
CDR3 DNA: TGTGCCAGCAGCGTACAGGGTCCTACCTATGGCTACACCTTC
CDR3 protein: CASSVQGPTYGYTF

V gene: TRBV7-9
D gene: -
clone size: -
J gene: TRBJ1-4
CDR3 DNA: TGTGCCAGCAGCCCCCCGGGAGGTTATGAAAAACTGTTTTTT
CDR3 protein: CASSPPGGYEKLFF

V gene: TRBV4-1
D gene: -
clone size: -
J gene: TRBJ1-1
CDR3 DNA: TGCGCCAGCAGCCTCGATATCCCGGGCACTGAAGCTTTCTTT
CDR3 protein: CASSLDIPGTEAFF

V gene: TRBV6-1
D gene: -
clone size: -
J gene: TRBJ1-2
CDR3 DNA: TGTGCCAGCAGTGAAAACAGCAAATCTAACTATGGCTACACCTTC
CDR3 protein: CASSENSKSNYGYTF

V gene: TRBV24-1
D gene: TRBD1
clone size: -
J gene: TRBJ1-2
CDR3 DNA: TGTGCCACCAGTGACCCGGGACAGTTCTATGGCTACACCTTC
CDR3 protein: CATSDPGQFYGYTF